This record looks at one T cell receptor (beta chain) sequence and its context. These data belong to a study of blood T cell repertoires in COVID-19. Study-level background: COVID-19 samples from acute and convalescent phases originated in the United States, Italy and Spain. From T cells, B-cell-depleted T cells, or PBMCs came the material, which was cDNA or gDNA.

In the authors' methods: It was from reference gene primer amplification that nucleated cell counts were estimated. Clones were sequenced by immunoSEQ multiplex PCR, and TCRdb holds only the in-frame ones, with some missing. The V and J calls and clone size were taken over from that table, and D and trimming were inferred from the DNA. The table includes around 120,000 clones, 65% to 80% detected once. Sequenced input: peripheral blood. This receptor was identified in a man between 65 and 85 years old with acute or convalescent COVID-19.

The CDR3 loop reads CASSSGTGLRKLFF. CDR3 DNA sequence: TGTGCCAGCAGTTCTGGGACAGGGTTGAGAAAACTGTTTTTT. The gene calls are TRBV6-5 and TRBJ1-4, with 9 bases fitting TRBD1. The CDR3 length is 14 residues. The V gene's germline CDR1 is MNHEY and CDR2 SVGAGI. Trimming removed 4 bases from V and 10 bases from J; junction bases left unmatched: 7.